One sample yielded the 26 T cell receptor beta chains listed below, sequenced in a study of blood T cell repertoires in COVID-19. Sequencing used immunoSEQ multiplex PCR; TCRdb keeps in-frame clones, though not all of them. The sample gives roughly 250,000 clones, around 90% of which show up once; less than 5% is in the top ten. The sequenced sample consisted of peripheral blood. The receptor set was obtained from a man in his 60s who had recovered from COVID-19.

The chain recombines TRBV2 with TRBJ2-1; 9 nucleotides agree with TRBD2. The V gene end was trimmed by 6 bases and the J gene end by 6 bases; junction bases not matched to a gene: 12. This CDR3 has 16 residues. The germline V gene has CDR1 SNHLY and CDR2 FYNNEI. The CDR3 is CASRGSLAGPFNEQFF. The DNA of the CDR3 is TGTGCCAGCAGGGGGTCACTAGCGGGCCCTTTCAATGAGCAGTTCTTC. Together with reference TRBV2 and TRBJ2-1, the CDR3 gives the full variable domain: EPEVTQTPSHQVTQMGQEVILRCVPISNHLYFYWYRQILGQKVEFLVSFYNNEISEKSEIFDDQFSVERPDGSNFTLKIRSTKLEDSAMYFCASRGSLAGPFNEQFFGPGTRLTVL.

This CDR3 reads CASSSTGYEQFF. For the CDR3, the DNA is TGTGCCAGCAGCTCGACCGGGTATGAGCAGTTCTTC. The genes are TRBV7-8 and TRBJ2-1; D is unresolved. The CDR3 runs to 12 residues. V dropped 4 bases and J dropped 8 bases, with 9 bases sitting between them. CDR1 is SGHVS, CDR2 FQNEAQ, per germline. Together with reference TRBV7-8 and TRBJ2-1, the CDR3 gives the full variable domain: GAGVSQSPRYKVAKRGQDVALRCDPISGHVSLFWYQQALGQGPEFLTYFQNEAQLDKSGLPSDRFFAERPEGSVSTLKIQRTQQEDSAVYLCASSSTGYEQFFGPGTRLTVL.

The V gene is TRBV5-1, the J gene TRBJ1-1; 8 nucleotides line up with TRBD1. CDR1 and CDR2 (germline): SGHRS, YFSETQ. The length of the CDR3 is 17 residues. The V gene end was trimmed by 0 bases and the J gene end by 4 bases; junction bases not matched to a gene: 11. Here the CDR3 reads CASSLGQGALRSTEAFF. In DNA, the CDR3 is TGCGCCAGCAGCTTGGGGCAGGGGGCCCTTAGGTCCACTGAAGCTTTCTTT.

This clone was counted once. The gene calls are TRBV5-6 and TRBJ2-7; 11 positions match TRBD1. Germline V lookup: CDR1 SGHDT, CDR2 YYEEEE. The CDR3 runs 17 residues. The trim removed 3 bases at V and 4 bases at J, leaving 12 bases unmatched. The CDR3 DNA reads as TGTGCCAGCAGCTCGACTTGGACAGGGGGCAGTGAATACGAGCAGTACTTC. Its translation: CASSSTWTGGSEYEQYF.

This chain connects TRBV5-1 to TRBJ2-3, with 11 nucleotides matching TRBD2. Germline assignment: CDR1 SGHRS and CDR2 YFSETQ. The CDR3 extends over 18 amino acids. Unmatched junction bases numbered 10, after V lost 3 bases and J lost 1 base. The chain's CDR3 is CASSWGLAATGGTDTQYF. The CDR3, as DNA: TGCGCCAGCAGCTGGGGACTAGCGGCAACGGGGGGCACAGATACGCAGTATTTT.

This CDR3 reads CASSILRGGAYGYTF. CDR3 DNA sequence: TGTGCCAGTAGTATCCTCAGAGGTGGGGCCTATGGCTACACCTTC. The rearrangement uses TRBV19 and TRBJ1-2, with D possibly TRBD1 on 5 matching bases. Per the germline V gene, CDR1 is LNHDA and CDR2 is SQIVND (reference sequence). Trimming took off 3 bases at V and 4 bases at J, with 15 bases between the two ends. CDR3 length: 15 amino acids.

The CDR3 loop reads CASSQRLGSGNTIYF. Here the CDR3 DNA reads TGTGCCAGCAGTCAGCGATTGGGCTCTGGAAACACCATATATTTT. V usage is TRBV6-5 and J usage is TRBJ1-3; D is unresolved. Trimming shortened V by 5 bases and J by 0 bases, and 11 bases separated the two germline ends. The germline gives CDR1 MNHEY, CDR2 SVGAGI. The CDR3 has 15 residues.

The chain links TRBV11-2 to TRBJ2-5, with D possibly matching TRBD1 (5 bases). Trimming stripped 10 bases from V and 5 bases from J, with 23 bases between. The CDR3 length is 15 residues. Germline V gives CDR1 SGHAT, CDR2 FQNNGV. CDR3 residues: CATGRHGQGYETQYF. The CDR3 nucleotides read TGTGCCACCGGCCGTCACGGTCAGGGATACGAGACCCAGTACTTC.

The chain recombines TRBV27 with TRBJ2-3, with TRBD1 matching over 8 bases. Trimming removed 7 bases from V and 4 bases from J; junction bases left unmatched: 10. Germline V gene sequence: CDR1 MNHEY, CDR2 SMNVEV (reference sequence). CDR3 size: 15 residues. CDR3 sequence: CASIGRDRGADTQYF. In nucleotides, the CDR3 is TGTGCCAGCATCGGCCGAGACAGGGGAGCAGATACGCAGTATTTT.

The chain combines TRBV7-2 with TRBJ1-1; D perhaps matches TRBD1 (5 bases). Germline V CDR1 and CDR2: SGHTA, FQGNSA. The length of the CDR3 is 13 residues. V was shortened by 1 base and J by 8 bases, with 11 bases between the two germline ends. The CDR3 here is CASSLGVGGEAFF. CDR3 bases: TGTGCCAGCAGCTTAGGTGTTGGGGGGGAAGCTTTCTTT.

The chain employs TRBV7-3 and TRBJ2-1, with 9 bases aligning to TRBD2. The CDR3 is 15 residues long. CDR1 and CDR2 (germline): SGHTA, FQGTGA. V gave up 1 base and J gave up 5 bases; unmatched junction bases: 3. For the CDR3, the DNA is TGTGCCAGCAGCTTAAGGGTAGCGGGGGACAATGAGCAGTTCTTC. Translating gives CASSLRVAGDNEQFF.

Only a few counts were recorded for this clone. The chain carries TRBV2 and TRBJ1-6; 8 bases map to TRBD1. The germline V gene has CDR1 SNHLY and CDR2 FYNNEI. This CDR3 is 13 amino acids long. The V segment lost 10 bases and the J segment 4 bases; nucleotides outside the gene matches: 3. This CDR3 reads CAIRQGYNSPLHF. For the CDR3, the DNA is TGTGCCATCCGACAGGGGTATAATTCACCCCTCCACTTT. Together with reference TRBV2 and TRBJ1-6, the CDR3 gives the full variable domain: EPEVTQTPSHQVTQMGQEVILRCVPISNHLYFYWYRQILGQKVEFLVSFYNNEISEKSEIFDDQFSVERPDGSNFTLKIRSTKLEDSAMYFCAIRQGYNSPLHFGNGTRLTVT.

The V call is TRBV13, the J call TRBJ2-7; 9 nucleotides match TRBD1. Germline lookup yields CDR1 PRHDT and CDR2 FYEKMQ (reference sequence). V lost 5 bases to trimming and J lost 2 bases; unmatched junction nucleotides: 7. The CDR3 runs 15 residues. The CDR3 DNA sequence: TGTGCCAGCAGCGGGCGGGACAGGGACCCCTACGAGCAGTACTTC. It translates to CASSGRDRDPYEQYF. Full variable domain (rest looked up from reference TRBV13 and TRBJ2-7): AAGVIQSPRHLIKEKRETATLKCYPIPRHDTVYWYQQGPGQDPQFLISFYEKMQSDKGSIPDRFSAQQFSDYHSELNMSSLELGDSALYFCASSGRDRDPYEQYFGPGTRLTVT.

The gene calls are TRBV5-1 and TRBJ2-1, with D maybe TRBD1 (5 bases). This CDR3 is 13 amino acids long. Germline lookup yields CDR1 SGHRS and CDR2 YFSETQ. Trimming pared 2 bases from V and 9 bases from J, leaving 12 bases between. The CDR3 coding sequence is TGCGCCAGCAGCTTCCCAGGGTTGGGTGAGCAGTTCTTC. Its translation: CASSFPGLGEQFF.

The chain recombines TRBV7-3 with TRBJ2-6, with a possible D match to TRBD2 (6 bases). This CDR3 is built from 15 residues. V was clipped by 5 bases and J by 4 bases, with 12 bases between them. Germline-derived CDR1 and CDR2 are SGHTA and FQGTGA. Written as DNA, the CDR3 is TGTGCCAGCAGCGCCAGCGGGCCGGGGGCCAACGTCCTGACTTTC. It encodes CASSASGPGANVLTF.

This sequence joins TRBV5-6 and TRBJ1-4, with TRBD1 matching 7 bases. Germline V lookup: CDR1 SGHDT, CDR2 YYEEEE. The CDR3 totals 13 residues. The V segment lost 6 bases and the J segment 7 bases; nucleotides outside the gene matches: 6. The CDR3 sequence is CASTGGGGEKLFF. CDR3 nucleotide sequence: TGTGCCAGCACAGGGGGAGGAGGTGAAAAACTGTTTTTT.

The CDR3 reads CASSLVRLAGSGELFF. CDR3 bases: TGTGCCAGCAGCTTAGTTAGGCTAGCGGGGTCTGGGGAGCTGTTTTTT. The chain uses TRBV7-2 and TRBJ2-2; the match to TRBD2 covers 9 bases. Germline CDR1 reads SGHTA; CDR2 reads FQGNSA. V lost 1 base and J lost 8; bases outside the gene matches: 8. The CDR3 is 16 residues long.

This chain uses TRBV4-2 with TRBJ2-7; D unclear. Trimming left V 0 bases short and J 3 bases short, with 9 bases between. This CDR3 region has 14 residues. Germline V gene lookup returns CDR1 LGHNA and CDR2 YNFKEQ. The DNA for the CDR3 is TGTGCCAGCAGCCAAGATGTGGTCAGCTACGAGCAGTACTTC. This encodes CASSQDVVSYEQYF.

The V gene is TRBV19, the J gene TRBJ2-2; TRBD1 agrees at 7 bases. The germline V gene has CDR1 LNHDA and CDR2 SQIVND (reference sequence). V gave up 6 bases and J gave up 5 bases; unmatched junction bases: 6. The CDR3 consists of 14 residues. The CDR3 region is CASRTTGETGELFF. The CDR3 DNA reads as TGTGCCAGTAGGACCACAGGGGAAACCGGGGAGCTGTTTTTT.

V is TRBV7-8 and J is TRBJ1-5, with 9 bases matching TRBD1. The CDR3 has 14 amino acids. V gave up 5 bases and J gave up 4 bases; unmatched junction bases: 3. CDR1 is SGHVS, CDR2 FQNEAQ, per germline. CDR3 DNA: TGTGCCAGCAGCCCCGGGACAGGGAATCAGCCCCAGCATTTT. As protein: CASSPGTGNQPQHF.

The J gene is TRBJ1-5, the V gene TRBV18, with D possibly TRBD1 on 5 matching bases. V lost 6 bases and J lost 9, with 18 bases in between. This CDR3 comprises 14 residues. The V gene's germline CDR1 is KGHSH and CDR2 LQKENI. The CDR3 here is CASSSGRGERPQHF. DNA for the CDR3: TGTGCCAGCTCGTCCGGACGGGGGGAAAGGCCCCAGCATTTT.

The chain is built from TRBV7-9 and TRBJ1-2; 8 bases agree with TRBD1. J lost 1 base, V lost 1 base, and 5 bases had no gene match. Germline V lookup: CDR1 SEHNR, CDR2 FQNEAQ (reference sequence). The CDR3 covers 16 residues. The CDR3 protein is CASSLEGQGFNYGYTF. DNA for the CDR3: TGTGCCAGCAGCTTAGAAGGACAGGGTTTTAACTATGGCTACACCTTC.

This CDR3 reads CSVTQGAGETQYF. The CDR3, as DNA: TGCAGCGTCACACAGGGGGCCGGGGAGACCCAGTACTTC. The chain has TRBV29-1 and TRBJ2-5, with 9 bases that match TRBD1. CDR3 length: 13 amino acids. Germline trimming cut 6 bases from V and 5 bases from J; bases unmatched to any gene: 7. Germline loops: CDR1 SQVTM, CDR2 ANQGSEA. The variable domain in full, with the rest retrieved from reference TRBV29-1 and TRBJ2-5, is SAVISQKPSRDICQRGTSLTIQCQVDSQVTMMFWYRQQPGQSLTLIATANQGSEATYESGFVIDKFPISRPNLTFSTLTVSNMSPEDSSIYLCSVTQGAGETQYFGPGTRLLVL.

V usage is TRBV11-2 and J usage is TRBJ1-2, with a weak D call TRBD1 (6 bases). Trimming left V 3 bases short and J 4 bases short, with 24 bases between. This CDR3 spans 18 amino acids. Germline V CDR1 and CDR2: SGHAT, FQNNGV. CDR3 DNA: TGTGCCAGCAGCTTTTTGGACCCCACGGACAGACGTTCCTATGGCTACACCTTC. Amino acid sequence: CASSFLDPTDRRSYGYTF.

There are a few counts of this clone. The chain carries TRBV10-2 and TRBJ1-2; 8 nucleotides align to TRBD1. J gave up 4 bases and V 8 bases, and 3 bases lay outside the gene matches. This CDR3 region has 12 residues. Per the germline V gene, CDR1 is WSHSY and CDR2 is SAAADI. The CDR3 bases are TGCGCCAGCCAGGGGGCGGGCTATGGCTACACCTTC. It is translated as CASQGAGYGYTF.

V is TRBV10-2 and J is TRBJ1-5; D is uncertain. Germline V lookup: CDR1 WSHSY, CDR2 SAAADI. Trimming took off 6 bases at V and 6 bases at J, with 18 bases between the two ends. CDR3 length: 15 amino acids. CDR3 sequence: CASRAIETSSQPQHF. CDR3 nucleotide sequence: TGCGCCAGCAGGGCCATCGAGACCTCTAGTCAGCCCCAGCATTTT.